The 6 T cell receptor beta chains in this list originate from one sample, sequenced in a study of OX40 agonist ivuxolimab in advanced cancers. Clones were sequenced by immunoSEQ multiplex PCR, and TCRdb holds only the in-frame ones, with some missing. The data hold about 89,000 clones, with 70% to 90% observed a single time. Sequenced here: CD4+ or CD8+ T cells sorted from blood, sampled in a trial of the OX40 agonist ivuxolimab. The receptors stem from an adult with an advanced solid tumor such as melanoma, head and neck, liver or kidney cancer.

The J gene is TRBJ2-3, the V gene TRBV7-2; D might be TRBD2 (7 bases). This CDR3 has 17 amino acids. Per the germline V gene, CDR1 is SGHTA and CDR2 is FQGNSA. Trimming took 2 bases from V and 2 from J, leaving 17 bases between them. CDR3 protein: CASSLYAGAKFTDTQYF. The CDR3 bases are TGTGCCAGCAGCTTATACGCGGGGGCGAAGTTCACAGATACGCAGTATTTT.

This chain joins TRBV19 and TRBJ1-2; 9 nucleotides match TRBD1. The germline gives CDR1 LNHDA, CDR2 SQIVND (reference sequence). J gave up 8 bases and V 8 bases, and 6 bases lay outside the gene matches. The CDR3 extends over 12 amino acids. The CDR3 reads CASRDRALGYTF. The CDR3 coding sequence is TGTGCCAGTCGGGACAGGGCACTCGGCTACACCTTC.

V usage is TRBV19 and J usage is TRBJ1-2; tentative D call: TRBD1 (5 bases). The CDR3 is made up of 14 amino acids. Germline assignment: CDR1 LNHDA and CDR2 SQIVND (reference sequence). The V end was cut by 6 bases, the J end by 0 bases, with 11 bases between. CDR3 protein: CASRGQEPNYGYTF. CDR3 in DNA: TGTGCCAGTAGGGGGCAGGAACCTAACTATGGCTACACCTTC.

V gene TRBV28 combines with J gene TRBJ2-3; D call uncertain. CDR3 length: 13 amino acids. Trimming shortened V by 5 bases and J by 6 bases, and 12 bases separated the two germline ends. Germline values: CDR1 MDHEN, CDR2 SYDVKM. The chain's CDR3 is CASSPPQLDTQYF. CDR3 coding DNA: TGTGCCAGCAGTCCCCCACAGTTGGATACGCAGTATTTT. The full variable domain, with the rest looked up from reference TRBV28 and TRBJ2-3, is DVKVTQSSRYLVKRTGEKVFLECVQDMDHENMFWYRQDPGLGLRLIYFSYDVKMKEKGDIPEGYSVSREKKERFSLILESASTNQTSMYLCASSPPQLDTQYFGPGTRLTVL.

This chain links TRBV5-5 with TRBJ1-2, with 8 bases aligning to TRBD1. CDR3 size: 14 residues. The germline V gene encodes CDR1 SGHKS and CDR2 YYEKEE (reference sequence). V gave up 4 bases and J gave up 7 bases; unmatched junction bases: 9. CDR3 in amino acids: CASSPSPGTGGYTF. For the CDR3, the DNA is TGTGCCAGCAGCCCTTCCCCCGGGACAGGTGGCTACACCTTC. The whole variable domain, remainder taken from reference TRBV5-5 and TRBJ1-2, is DAGVTQSPTHLIKTRGQQVTLRCSPISGHKSVSWYQQVLGQGPQFIFQYYEKEERGRGNFPDRFSARQFPNYSSELNVNALLLGDSALYLCASSPSPGTGGYTFGSGTRLTVV.

The chain carries TRBV6-1 and TRBJ1-5; 8 nucleotides align to TRBD1. The J segment lost 5 bases and the V segment lost 7 bases, leaving 7 bases of the junction unmatched. This CDR3 region has 14 residues. The germline V gene has CDR1 MNHNS and CDR2 SASEGT. The CDR3 spells CASIRTGKDQPQHF. In nucleotides, the CDR3 is TGTGCCAGCATTCGGACAGGGAAGGATCAGCCCCAGCATTTT.